A selection of T cell receptor beta chains follows, all from one sample in a study of blood T cell repertoires in COVID-19. Clones were sequenced by immunoSEQ multiplex PCR, and TCRdb holds only the in-frame ones, with some missing. The data contain over 70,000 clones, around 80% of them singletons. Sequencing used peripheral blood. These receptors originate from an older man with acute or convalescent COVID-19. Each CDR3 is given with its conserved first and last residue. The order of the fields is V gene, clone size, J gene, D gene, CDR3 protein, CDR3 DNA. A D gene is named only where the DNA matches it firmly. Part of the rows lack a size; the others show once, few, many or a class for expanded clones.

v_call: TRBV4-1; clone_size: NA; j_call: TRBJ2-3; d_call: TRBD2; cdr3_aa: CASSQGGLAGGLTDTQYF; cdr3_nt: TGCGCCAGCAGCCAAGGAGGACTAGCGGGGGGGCTAACAGATACGCAGTATTTT
v_call: TRBV6-5; clone_size: NA; j_call: TRBJ2-1; d_call: NA; cdr3_aa: CASSPWATEQFF; cdr3_nt: TGTGCCAGCAGTCCATGGGCGACCGAGCAGTTCTTC
v_call: TRBV12-3/TRBV12-4; clone_size: NA; j_call: TRBJ2-1; d_call: NA; cdr3_aa: CASRWRGQNEQFF; cdr3_nt: TGTGCCAGCAGATGGAGGGGGCAAAATGAGCAGTTCTTC
v_call: TRBV24-1; clone_size: NA; j_call: TRBJ2-1; d_call: TRBD2; cdr3_aa: CATSPTSGSYNEQFF; cdr3_nt: TGTGCCACCAGTCCAACTAGCGGATCCTACAATGAGCAGTTCTTC
v_call: TRBV9; clone_size: NA; j_call: TRBJ2-3; d_call: TRBD2; cdr3_aa: CASSVGRGGGDTQYF; cdr3_nt: TGTGCCAGCAGCGTAGGCCGGGGCGGGGGAGATACGCAGTATTTT
v_call: TRBV19; clone_size: NA; j_call: TRBJ2-3; d_call: TRBD1; cdr3_aa: CASRPSTGSLTDTQYF; cdr3_nt: TGTGCCAGTAGACCCTCGACAGGGTCGCTCACAGATACGCAGTATTTT
v_call: TRBV5-1; clone_size: NA; j_call: TRBJ2-3; d_call: TRBD1; cdr3_aa: CASSLGQGVPDTQYF; cdr3_nt: TGCGCCAGCAGCTTGGGACAGGGGGTCCCAGATACGCAGTATTTT
v_call: TRBV10-3; clone_size: NA; j_call: TRBJ2-7; d_call: TRBD2; cdr3_aa: CAISSGTSGTYEQYF; cdr3_nt: TGTGCCATCAGTTCCGGGACTAGCGGTACCTACGAGCAGTACTTC
v_call: TRBV10-3; clone_size: NA; j_call: TRBJ2-4; d_call: TRBD1; cdr3_aa: CAISEGDRATKNIQYF; cdr3_nt: TGTGCCATCAGTGAGGGGGACAGGGCGACCAAAAACATTCAGTACTTC
v_call: TRBV28; clone_size: NA; j_call: TRBJ1-2; d_call: NA; cdr3_aa: CASSFPQGNGYTF; cdr3_nt: TGTGCCAGCAGTTTCCCCCAGGGTAATGGCTACACCTTC
v_call: TRBV5-4; clone_size: NA; j_call: TRBJ2-3; d_call: TRBD2; cdr3_aa: CASSPQGLAFDTQYF; cdr3_nt: TGTGCCAGCAGCCCCCAAGGACTAGCGTTTGATACGCAGTATTTT
v_call: TRBV2; clone_size: NA; j_call: TRBJ1-2; d_call: TRBD1; cdr3_aa: CASSGNRGHGYGYTF; cdr3_nt: TGTGCCAGCAGTGGGAACAGGGGGCACGGCTATGGCTACACCTTC
v_call: TRBV7-6; clone_size: few; j_call: TRBJ2-7; d_call: NA; cdr3_aa: CASSLGGWEQYF; cdr3_nt: TGTGCCAGCAGCTTAGGAGGTTGGGAGCAGTACTTC
v_call: TRBV2; clone_size: NA; j_call: TRBJ2-1; d_call: TRBD1; cdr3_aa: CASSDNRGSYNEQFF; cdr3_nt: TGTGCCAGCAGTGATAACAGGGGGTCCTACAATGAGCAGTTCTTC
v_call: TRBV5-6; clone_size: once; j_call: TRBJ2-3; d_call: NA; cdr3_aa: CASSLGLSSTDTQYF; cdr3_nt: TGTGCCAGCAGCTTGGGACTTTCCTCGACAGATACGCAGTATTTT
v_call: TRBV7-7; clone_size: NA; j_call: TRBJ2-7; d_call: TRBD1; cdr3_aa: CASSPRQGPYEQYF; cdr3_nt: TGTGCCAGCAGCCCTAGACAGGGCCCCTACGAGCAGTACTTC
v_call: TRBV5-6; clone_size: NA; j_call: TRBJ2-3; d_call: NA; cdr3_aa: CASSLERGGSTDTQYF; cdr3_nt: TGTGCCAGCAGCTTGGAGAGGGGGGGATCAACAGATACGCAGTATTTT
v_call: TRBV2; clone_size: few; j_call: TRBJ1-5; d_call: NA; cdr3_aa: CASTPTGYSNQPQHF; cdr3_nt: TGTGCCAGCACCCCGACAGGCTATAGCAATCAGCCCCAGCATTTT
v_call: TRBV2; clone_size: NA; j_call: TRBJ2-3; d_call: NA; cdr3_aa: CASRGFAGAATDTQYF; cdr3_nt: TGTGCCAGCAGGGGATTTGCGGGGGCAGCGACAGATACGCAGTATTTT
v_call: TRBV6-5; clone_size: few; j_call: TRBJ2-1; d_call: NA; cdr3_aa: CASSSTDNEQFF; cdr3_nt: TGTGCCAGCAGTTCAACAGATAATGAGCAGTTCTTC
v_call: TRBV4-1; clone_size: NA; j_call: TRBJ1-3; d_call: NA; cdr3_aa: CASSQRPKGAAYSSGNTIYF; cdr3_nt: TGCGCCAGCAGCCAGCGTCCTAAAGGGGCAGCTTATTCCTCTGGAAACACCATATATTTT
v_call: TRBV19; clone_size: few; j_call: TRBJ2-1; d_call: TRBD2; cdr3_aa: CASSGTSGTRYNEQFF; cdr3_nt: TGTGCCAGTAGTGGGACTAGCGGGACAAGGTACAATGAGCAGTTCTTC
v_call: TRBV21-1; clone_size: once; j_call: TRBJ1-4; d_call: NA; cdr3_aa: CASSKAGCGVNEKLFF; cdr3_nt: TGTGCCAGCAGCAAAGCTGGGTGTGGAGTTAATGAAAAACTGTTTTTT
v_call: TRBV27; clone_size: NA; j_call: TRBJ1-1; d_call: TRBD1; cdr3_aa: CASSLGPGQAFEAFF; cdr3_nt: TGTGCCAGCAGTTTAGGCCCTGGACAGGCGTTTGAAGCTTTCTTT
v_call: TRBV28; clone_size: NA; j_call: TRBJ2-1; d_call: TRBD2; cdr3_aa: CASSLAGVRNEQFF; cdr3_nt: TGTGCCAGCAGCCTAGCGGGAGTACGCAATGAGCAGTTCTTC
v_call: TRBV7-9; clone_size: NA; j_call: TRBJ2-3; d_call: NA; cdr3_aa: CASSLEEGLPQYF; cdr3_nt: TGTGCCAGCAGCTTAGAAGAGGGTCTACCGCAGTATTTT
v_call: TRBV2; clone_size: NA; j_call: TRBJ1-1; d_call: NA; cdr3_aa: CASSFRGPNTEAFF; cdr3_nt: TGTGCCAGCAGCTTCAGGGGACCGAACACTGAAGCTTTCTTT
v_call: TRBV27; clone_size: NA; j_call: TRBJ1-2; d_call: NA; cdr3_aa: CASPPPGVPNYGYTF; cdr3_nt: TGTGCCAGCCCTCCCCCCGGGGTTCCAAACTATGGCTACACCTTC
v_call: TRBV24-1; clone_size: NA; j_call: TRBJ2-3; d_call: NA; cdr3_aa: CATSDFSGKNTQYF; cdr3_nt: TGTGCCACCAGTGATTTTTCGGGGAAGAATACGCAGTATTTT
v_call: TRBV7-9; clone_size: NA; j_call: TRBJ1-2; d_call: NA; cdr3_aa: CASTVGGGYTF; cdr3_nt: TGTGCCAGCACCGTGGGGGGTGGCTACACCTTC
v_call: TRBV19; clone_size: NA; j_call: TRBJ1-1; d_call: TRBD1; cdr3_aa: CASSTSGTGDTEAFF; cdr3_nt: TGTGCCAGTAGTACTTCCGGGACAGGGGACACTGAAGCTTTCTTT
v_call: TRBV5-6; clone_size: NA; j_call: TRBJ1-2; d_call: TRBD1; cdr3_aa: CASSLFGDSYGYTF; cdr3_nt: TGTGCCAGCAGCTTGTTCGGGGACAGCTATGGCTACACCTTC
v_call: TRBV7-2; clone_size: NA; j_call: TRBJ1-2; d_call: TRBD1; cdr3_aa: CASSLDRTGYGYTF; cdr3_nt: TGTGCCAGCAGCTTAGATAGGACAGGGTATGGCTACACCTTC
v_call: TRBV28; clone_size: NA; j_call: TRBJ1-2; d_call: NA; cdr3_aa: CASSRGIAYGYTF; cdr3_nt: TGTGCCAGCAGTAGGGGGATAGCCTATGGCTACACCTTC
v_call: TRBV9; clone_size: few; j_call: TRBJ2-7; d_call: TRBD1; cdr3_aa: CASSVGDRGYEQYF; cdr3_nt: TGTGCCAGCAGCGTAGGGGACAGGGGTTACGAGCAGTACTTC
v_call: TRBV19; clone_size: NA; j_call: TRBJ1-4; d_call: TRBD1; cdr3_aa: CASSHDRDSNEKLFF; cdr3_nt: TGTGCCAGTAGTCACGACCGGGACAGTAATGAAAAACTGTTTTTT
v_call: TRBV6-5; clone_size: NA; j_call: TRBJ1-2; d_call: TRBD1; cdr3_aa: CASRDREFGGYTF; cdr3_nt: TGTGCCAGCAGAGACAGGGAATTTGGCGGCTACACCTTC
v_call: TRBV6-5; clone_size: NA; j_call: TRBJ1-1; d_call: NA; cdr3_aa: CASSTGLWNTEAFF; cdr3_nt: TGTGCCAGCAGTACGGGACTGTGGAACACTGAAGCTTTCTTT
v_call: TRBV27; clone_size: once; j_call: TRBJ1-6; d_call: TRBD1; cdr3_aa: CASSAGQGTNSPLHF; cdr3_nt: TGTGCCAGCAGTGCCGGACAGGGAACTAATTCACCCCTCCACTTT
v_call: TRBV7-2; clone_size: NA; j_call: TRBJ2-7; d_call: TRBD1; cdr3_aa: CASSSGTGVVYEQYF; cdr3_nt: TGTGCCAGCAGCTCCGGGACAGGGGTCGTTTACGAGCAGTACTTC
v_call: TRBV5-1; clone_size: NA; j_call: TRBJ1-4; d_call: NA; cdr3_aa: CASSSREPNEKLFF; cdr3_nt: TGCGCCAGCAGCTCTCGGGAGCCTAATGAAAAACTGTTTTTT
v_call: TRBV6-6; clone_size: NA; j_call: TRBJ1-6; d_call: NA; cdr3_aa: CASSPKSGASYNSPLHF; cdr3_nt: TGTGCCAGCAGTCCCAAAAGCGGGGCCTCCTATAATTCACCCCTCCACTTT
v_call: TRBV7-3; clone_size: NA; j_call: TRBJ1-1; d_call: TRBD1; cdr3_aa: CASSLAPGQVMNTEAFF; cdr3_nt: TGTGCCAGCAGCTTAGCCCCGGGACAGGTTATGAACACTGAAGCTTTCTTT
v_call: TRBV5-1; clone_size: NA; j_call: TRBJ2-2; d_call: TRBD1; cdr3_aa: CASSSGQGANTGELFF; cdr3_nt: TGCGCCAGCAGCTCTGGACAGGGGGCGAACACCGGGGAGCTGTTTTTT
v_call: TRBV30; clone_size: NA; j_call: TRBJ1-4; d_call: NA; cdr3_aa: CAGRRAQATNEKLFF; cdr3_nt: TGTGCCGGGCGGCGGGCCCAAGCAACTAATGAAAAACTGTTTTTT
v_call: TRBV29-1; clone_size: NA; j_call: TRBJ1-2; d_call: TRBD1; cdr3_aa: CSVEGSGQGEGYTF; cdr3_nt: TGCAGCGTTGAAGGGTCGGGACAGGGTGAGGGCTACACCTTC
v_call: TRBV7-2; clone_size: few; j_call: TRBJ2-1; d_call: NA; cdr3_aa: CASSLARGNEQFF; cdr3_nt: TGTGCCAGCAGCTTAGCGCGAGGGAATGAGCAGTTCTTC
v_call: TRBV15; clone_size: NA; j_call: TRBJ1-4; d_call: NA; cdr3_aa: CATSVNRARGEKLFF; cdr3_nt: TGTGCCACCAGCGTCAACAGGGCTCGGGGTGAAAAACTGTTTTTT
v_call: TRBV30; clone_size: NA; j_call: TRBJ2-5; d_call: NA; cdr3_aa: CAWTGDQETQYF; cdr3_nt: TGTGCCTGGACGGGGGACCAAGAGACCCAGTACTTC
v_call: TRBV9; clone_size: NA; j_call: TRBJ2-1; d_call: NA; cdr3_aa: CASSVGSANNEQFF; cdr3_nt: TGTGCCAGCAGCGTAGGTAGCGCGAACAATGAGCAGTTCTTC
v_call: TRBV28; clone_size: NA; j_call: TRBJ1-1; d_call: TRBD1; cdr3_aa: CASRTYGVGTDEAFF; cdr3_nt: TGTGCCAGCAGAACCTACGGGGTAGGGACAGATGAAGCTTTCTTT
v_call: TRBV7-6; clone_size: NA; j_call: TRBJ1-5; d_call: NA; cdr3_aa: CASSRDSYSNQPQHF; cdr3_nt: TGTGCCAGCAGCCGAGACAGCTATAGCAATCAGCCCCAGCATTTT
v_call: TRBV12-5; clone_size: NA; j_call: TRBJ2-5; d_call: TRBD2; cdr3_aa: CASGLGERGETQYF; cdr3_nt: TGTGCTAGTGGTTTGGGGGAGCGGGGAGAGACCCAGTACTTC
v_call: TRBV6-1; clone_size: NA; j_call: TRBJ1-2; d_call: NA; cdr3_aa: CASSEDAGGAGYGYTF; cdr3_nt: TGTGCCAGCAGTGAAGATGCGGGGGGCGCAGGGTATGGCTACACCTTC
v_call: TRBV5-1; clone_size: NA; j_call: TRBJ1-1; d_call: NA; cdr3_aa: CASSRGHTGNTEAFF; cdr3_nt: TGCGCCAGCAGCCGGGGACACACTGGCAACACTGAAGCTTTCTTT